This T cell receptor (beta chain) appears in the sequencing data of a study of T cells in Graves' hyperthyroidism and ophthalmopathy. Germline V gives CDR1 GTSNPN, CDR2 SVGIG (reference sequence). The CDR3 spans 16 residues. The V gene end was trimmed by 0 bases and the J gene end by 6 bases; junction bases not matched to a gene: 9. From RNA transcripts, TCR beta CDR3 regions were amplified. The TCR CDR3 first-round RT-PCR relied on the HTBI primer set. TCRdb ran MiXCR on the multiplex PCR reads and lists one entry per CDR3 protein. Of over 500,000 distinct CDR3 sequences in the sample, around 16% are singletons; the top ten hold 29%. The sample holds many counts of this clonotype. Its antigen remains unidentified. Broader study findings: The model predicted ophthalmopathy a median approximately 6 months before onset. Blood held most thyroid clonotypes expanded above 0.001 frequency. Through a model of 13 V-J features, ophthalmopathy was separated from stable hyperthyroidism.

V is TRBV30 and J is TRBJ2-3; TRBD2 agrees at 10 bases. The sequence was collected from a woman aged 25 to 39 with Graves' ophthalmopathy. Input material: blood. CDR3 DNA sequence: TGTGCCTGGAGTGTACTGCTAGCGGGAGTCACCGATACGCAGTATTTT. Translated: CAWSVLLAGVTDTQYF. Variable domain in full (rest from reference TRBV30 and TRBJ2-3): SQTIHQWPATLVQPVGSPLSLECTVEGTSNPNLYWYRQAAGRGLQLLFYSVGIGQISSEVPQNLSASRPQDRQFILSSKKLLLSDSGFYLCAWSVLLAGVTDTQYFGPGTRLTVL.